This T cell receptor beta chain originates from a study of early T cells in non-severe SARS-CoV-2 infection. General study points: Database matching using VDJdb favored anti-spike CD8 responses, with private and CD4 specificities left missing.

The germline CDR1 and CDR2 sequences are SGHAT and FQNNGV. The CDR3 runs 18 residues. V was clipped by 5 bases and J by 2 bases; unmatched bases: 9. Unique molecular identifiers (one per individual cDNA molecule) were attached. TCRdb ran MiXCR on the 5' RACE reads and lists one entry per CDR3 protein. The sample lists some 30,000 distinct CDR3 sequences, approximately 4.6% occurring once. Of note for this clonotype: What it recognizes is unknown.

The material sequenced was whole blood. The chain is built from TRBV11-2 and TRBJ2-1; 13 positions match TRBD2. The sequence was collected from an adult who was a healthcare worker with PCR-confirmed SARS-CoV-2 infection or an uninfected control (not recorded which). CDR3 region: CASSPRLAGGMTYNEQFF. CDR3 DNA: TGTGCCAGCAGCCCCCGACTAGCGGGGGGCATGACCTACAATGAGCAGTTCTTC.